Below, one T cell receptor beta chain is given with its context. The data were taken from a study of blood T cell repertoires in COVID-19. On the study more broadly: Acute-phase and convalescent COVID-19 samples originated in the United States, Italy and Spain. Nucleic acid was either cDNA or gDNA, and it came from T cells, B-cell-depleted T cells, or PBMCs.

The germline V and J ends were trimmed by 5 bases and 2 bases, with 9 bases remaining between them. CDR3 length: 13 residues. In germline, CDR1 is MNHEY, CDR2 SMNVEV (reference sequence). Patients of the Seattle cohort, enrolled during active infection, were followed longitudinally. In the study's own analysis: Counts of nucleated cells, estimated from reference gene primer amplification, were obtained. The method was immunoSEQ multiplex PCR; TCRdb's version includes in-frame clones alone and lacks a portion of them. D and trimming were read from the DNA, whereas the V and J calls and clone size are those reported in that table. The data contain about 69,000 clones, around 86% of them seen just once; the ten biggest clones take up 16%.

This TCR was sampled from a man in his forties with COVID-19, enrolled during active disease. This chain joins TRBV27 and TRBJ1-2; a possible D gene is TRBD1 (5 bases). The source material was peripheral blood. The CDR3 region is CASSRAGNYGYTF. Here the CDR3 DNA reads TGTGCCAGCAGTCGCGCAGGGAACTATGGCTACACCTTC.